This entry is about one TCR beta chain. The sample is drawn from a study of blood T cell repertoires in COVID-19. Study summary: T cells, B-cell-depleted T cells, or PBMCs supplied cDNA or gDNA.

Authors' analysis steps: Scientists estimated how many nucleated cells there were by amplifying reference gene primers. The table came from immunoSEQ multiplex PCR; TCRdb's copy has only in-frame clones and leaves some out. V, J and clone size reflect that table, while D and trimming were determined from the DNA. The sample has around 450,000 clones, roughly 89% seen once. Trimming pared 0 bases from V and 11 bases from J, leaving 17 bases between. This CDR3 comprises 15 residues. Germline assignment: CDR1 LGHNT and CDR2 FRNRAP. The chain uses TRBV12-5 and TRBJ2-4; perhaps TRBD2 as D (5 bases). The sequence derives from a woman in her 30s with acute or convalescent COVID-19. Sequenced material: peripheral blood. The CDR3 is CASGLVLVQPGVQYF. The DNA for the CDR3 is TGTGCTAGTGGTTTGGTACTAGTACAGCCCGGGGTTCAGTACTTC.